The next 25 T cell receptor beta chains were all read from a single sample in a study of cytomegalovirus exposure and HLA in healthy donors. The PCR contained 60 Vbeta and 13 Jbeta primers. Sequencing was performed with immunoSEQ multiplex PCR; in TCRdb, only in-frame clones are kept and a portion is missing. The repertoire holds hundreds of thousands of clones, with roughly 80% as singletons. Sequencing was done on a sample of PBMCs. These receptors were obtained from a man aged 25 to 45 in good health and CMV-seronegative.

This clone was counted between two and nine times. In nucleotides, the CDR3 is TGTGCCAGCAGCGCCCGCGGAGAGACCCAGTACTTC. Translating it yields CASSARGETQYF. The chain employs TRBV7-9 and TRBJ2-5; D is unresolved. V lost 5 bases and J 4 bases, leaving 8 bases between the germline ends. Germline V gives CDR1 SEHNR, CDR2 FQNEAQ (reference sequence). The CDR3 is made up of 12 amino acids.

The chain carries TRBV6-5 and TRBJ2-2; 11 positions agree with TRBD1. CDR3 length: 15 residues. V lost 6 bases to trimming and J lost 2 bases; unmatched junction nucleotides: 2. The germline gives CDR1 MNHEY, CDR2 SVGAGI. CDR3 amino acids: CASRDRGLNTGELFF. The CDR3 DNA is TGTGCCAGCAGGGACAGGGGGCTTAACACCGGGGAGCTGTTTTTT.

The V and J genes are TRBV2 and TRBJ2-7; 7 bases map to TRBD1. V shed 6 bases and J 2 bases; nucleotides not matched to a gene: 7. Germline V gives CDR1 SNHLY, CDR2 FYNNEI. The CDR3 contains 14 residues. CDR3 sequence: CASSEGQLTYEQYF. The DNA of the CDR3 is TGTGCCAGCAGCGAGGGACAGCTTACCTACGAGCAGTACTTC.

In regard to this clone: Distinct nucleotide sequences in the sample also encode this CDR3. This rearrangement joins TRBV9 to TRBJ2-3; 10 bases agree with TRBD2. The CDR3 has 16 amino acids. CDR1 is SGDLS and CDR2 is YYNGEE in the germline V gene. Trimming removed 0 bases from V and 2 bases from J; junction bases left unmatched: 3. CDR3 residues: CASSVASGGLTDTQYF. CDR3 sequence (DNA): TGTGCCAGCAGCGTAGCTAGCGGGGGCCTCACAGATACGCAGTATTTT.

The gene calls are TRBV6-5 and TRBJ1-4, with 7 positions matching TRBD1. The CDR3 runs to 14 residues. Germline CDR1 is MNHEY and CDR2 is SVGAGI. Losses at the gene ends were 7 bases for V and 5 bases for J; bases not matched to a gene: 7. As DNA, the CDR3 is TGTGCCAGCAAAAACAGGGGCGTAAATGAAAAACTGTTTTTT. This encodes CASKNRGVNEKLFF.

The chain employs TRBV5-4 and TRBJ2-1, with 10 bases fitting TRBD2. CDR3 length equals 19 residues. V was pared by 3 bases and J by 0 bases, with 12 bases of the junction left unmatched. Looked up from germline, CDR1 is SGHNT and CDR2 is YYREEE (reference sequence). In DNA, the CDR3 is TGTGCCAGCAGCTCCTATCCTAGCGGGGGTCTGTCCTCCTACAATGAGCAGTTCTTC. Encoded protein: CASSSYPSGGLSSYNEQFF.

The chain recombines TRBV6-6 with TRBJ1-1; the match to TRBD1 covers 8 bases. The CDR3 has 14 amino acids. V was pared by 2 bases and J by 4 bases, with 3 bases of the junction left unmatched. Germline V gene lookup returns CDR1 MNHNY and CDR2 SVGAGI (reference sequence). The CDR3 loop is CASSYQGQVTEAFF. The CDR3 bases are TGTGCCAGCAGTTACCAGGGACAGGTCACTGAAGCTTTCTTT.

On this clone: This sample includes further DNA sequences coding for the same CDR3. This sequence joins TRBV5-4 and TRBJ1-1, with D tentatively TRBD1 (6 bases). CDR3 size: 14 residues. Trimming pared 4 bases from V and 0 bases from J, leaving 10 bases between. Germline loops: CDR1 SGHNT, CDR2 YYREEE (reference sequence). The CDR3 is CASSPQGMNTEAFF. Written as DNA, the CDR3 is TGTGCCAGCAGCCCACAGGGAATGAACACTGAAGCTTTCTTT.

V gene TRBV4-1 combines with J gene TRBJ2-7, with a possible D match to TRBD2 (5 bases). CDR3 length: 16 amino acids. V lost 3 bases and J 3 bases, leaving 18 bases between the germline ends. CDR1 and CDR2 from the germline V gene are MGHRA and YSYEKL. The CDR3 here is CASSQDSGIQDYEQYF. As DNA, the CDR3 is TGCGCCAGCAGCCAGGATTCGGGAATCCAGGACTACGAGCAGTACTTC.

The chain combines TRBV4-1 with TRBJ2-5; 9 nucleotides agree with TRBD2. The CDR3 runs to 17 residues. The ends lost 3 bases at V and 7 bases at J; junction bases unmatched: 15. The germline V gene encodes CDR1 MGHRA and CDR2 YSYEKL. DNA of the CDR3: TGCGCCAGCAGCCATGAAAAAAGCGGGGGGAGCCTGGGGACCCAGTACTTC. This gives the protein CASSHEKSGGSLGTQYF.

The chain links TRBV5-4 to TRBJ2-7; D remains ambiguous. Germline loops: CDR1 SGHNT, CDR2 YYREEE (reference sequence). CDR3 length: 14 residues. V was shortened by 4 bases and J by 0 bases, with 11 bases between the two germline ends. Written as DNA, the CDR3 is TGTGCCAGCAGCCCCGATCCGGGCTCCTACGAGCAGTACTTC. Translating gives CASSPDPGSYEQYF.

The rearrangement uses TRBV19 and TRBJ2-2; D perhaps matches TRBD2 (5 bases). CDR3 length equals 16 residues. In germline, CDR1 is LNHDA, CDR2 SQIVND (reference sequence). Trimming stripped 6 bases from V and 1 base from J, with 15 bases between. Here the CDR3 DNA reads TGTGCCAGTAGACCCGAGGCACTAGAGAACACCGGGGAGCTGTTTTTT. Protein: CASRPEALENTGELFF.

V usage is TRBV7-9 and J usage is TRBJ2-5, with TRBD1 identical over 8 bases. CDR1 is SEHNR, CDR2 FQNEAQ, per germline (reference sequence). The ends lost 7 bases at V and 4 bases at J; junction bases unmatched: 8. The length of the CDR3 is 14 residues. This chain's CDR3 is CASTPITGGETQYF. CDR3 sequence (DNA): TGTGCCAGCACTCCCATTACAGGGGGAGAGACCCAGTACTTC.

This chain uses TRBV27 with TRBJ1-2; no firm D call. The germline V and J ends were trimmed by 0 bases and 8 bases, with 7 bases remaining between them. Germline CDR1 and CDR2: MNHEY and SMNVEV (reference sequence). The CDR3 totals 12 residues. Here the CDR3 DNA reads TGTGCCAGCAGTTTATCCGGGAGAGGCTACACCTTC. Translated: CASSLSGRGYTF.

The V and J genes are TRBV9 and TRBJ2-7; 9 nucleotides align to TRBD1. V lost 0 bases to trimming and J lost 7 bases; unmatched junction nucleotides: 5. Germline-derived CDR1 and CDR2 are SGDLS and YYNGEE. This CDR3 comprises 14 residues. CDR3 sequence reads: CASSVDRGPREQYF. CDR3 DNA sequence: TGTGCCAGCAGCGTAGACAGGGGGCCTAGGGAGCAGTACTTC.

The chain is built from TRBV7-2 and TRBJ2-3; no definite D call. The germline V gene encodes CDR1 SGHTA and CDR2 FQGNSA. The CDR3 has 16 residues. V was cut by 4 bases and J by 0 bases, with 14 bases left in between. The CDR3 bases are TGTGCCAGCAGCTCTACTACCCCAGCTAGCACAGATACGCAGTATTTT. Amino acids: CASSSTTPASTDTQYF.

The chain couples TRBV5-6 to TRBJ2-2, with a weak D call TRBD2 (6 bases). The germline V and J ends were trimmed by 3 bases and 2 bases, with 8 bases remaining between them. Germline-derived CDR1 and CDR2 are SGHDT and YYEEEE. This CDR3 is 14 amino acids long. The CDR3 region has the DNA TGTGCCAGCAGCTCGGGACTTAACACCGGGGAGCTGTTTTTT. Encoded protein: CASSSGLNTGELFF.

The V gene is TRBV5-1, the J gene TRBJ2-2; no definite D call. Germline CDR1 is SGHRS and CDR2 is YFSETQ. The germline V and J ends were trimmed by 4 bases and 1 base, with 8 bases remaining between them. The CDR3 runs 14 residues. CDR3 sequence: CASSERGNTGELFF. In nucleotides, the CDR3 is TGCGCCAGCAGCGAGAGAGGGAACACCGGGGAGCTGTTTTTT.

The rearrangement joins TRBV7-8 to TRBJ2-2; 7 nucleotides agree with TRBD2. Germline lookup yields CDR1 SGHVS and CDR2 FQNEAQ. Trimming removed 6 bases from V and 1 base from J; junction bases left unmatched: 8. CDR3 length equals 16 residues. The CDR3 DNA sequence: TGTGCCAGCAGACAGGCAGCGGGGATGAACACCGGGGAGCTGTTTTTT. It is translated as CASRQAAGMNTGELFF. The variable domain in full, completed from reference TRBV7-8 and TRBJ2-2, reads GAGVSQSPRYKVAKRGQDVALRCDPISGHVSLFWYQQALGQGPEFLTYFQNEAQLDKSGLPSDRFFAERPEGSVSTLKIQRTQQEDSAVYLCASRQAAGMNTGELFFGEGSRLTVL.

Only a few counts were recorded for this clone. The chain has TRBV5-1 and TRBJ1-6, with D perhaps matching TRBD1 (5 bases). The V gene lost 4 bases and the J gene lost 0 bases, with 11 bases spanning the gap. Germline values: CDR1 SGHRS, CDR2 YFSETQ. The CDR3 is made up of 16 amino acids. The CDR3 region is CASSTGLSSYNSPLHF. The CDR3 region has the DNA TGCGCCAGCAGCACGGGACTTAGCTCCTATAATTCACCCCTCCACTTT.

The chain joins TRBV10-3 to TRBJ2-5, with unresolved D. V shed 5 bases and J shed 2 bases, with 9 bases lying between them. CDR3 size: 13 residues. Germline CDR1 ENHRY, CDR2 SYGVKD. The CDR3 nucleotides read TGTGCCATCAGTCGCGGAGTACAAGAGACCCAGTACTTC. This gives the protein CAISRGVQETQYF.

This clone was recorded only once. CDR3: CASSVPTLAGARETQYF. The CDR3 nucleotides are TGTGCCAGCAGCGTTCCAACTCTAGCGGGGGCTCGAGAGACCCAGTACTTC. The chain combines TRBV5-6 with TRBJ2-5; 10 positions match TRBD2. Germline CDR1 SGHDT, CDR2 YYEEEE. CDR3 length: 17 residues. V lost 4 bases to trimming and J lost 4 bases; unmatched junction nucleotides: 13.

The rearrangement links TRBV15 to TRBJ2-2; 7 nucleotides match TRBD1. The CDR3 contains 15 residues. Germline V gives CDR1 LNHNV, CDR2 YYDKDF (reference sequence). The ends lost 3 bases at V and 7 bases at J; junction bases unmatched: 8. CDR3 nucleotide sequence: TGTGCCACCAGCAGGGACGAGGGGGCGTTCGGGGAGCTGTTTTTT. Protein sequence: CATSRDEGAFGELFF.

The J gene is TRBJ1-5, the V gene TRBV6-1, with D perhaps TRBD1 (6 bases). Trimming left V 4 bases short and J 1 base short, with 14 bases between. CDR1 and CDR2 from the germline V gene are MNHNS and SASEGT. This CDR3 has 16 residues. DNA for the CDR3: TGTGCCAGCAGTGTAGGGGGGGTGTTAAGCAATCAGCCCCAGCATTTT. It specifies CASSVGGVLSNQPQHF.

The rearrangement uses TRBV6-5 and TRBJ2-1; perhaps TRBD1 as D (6 bases). The CDR3 contains 12 residues. V was cut by 7 bases and J by 13 bases, with 17 bases left in between. Germline loops: CDR1 MNHEY, CDR2 SVGAGI. The CDR3 reads CASKLSQGPQFF. DNA for the CDR3: TGTGCCAGCAAACTTTCACAGGGACCCCAGTTCTTC.